The 32 T cell receptor beta chains below all came from one sample that was sequenced in a study of PD-1 blockade in classical Hodgkin lymphoma. Some clones are missing from TCRdb's copy, which holds only in-frame ones; the method was immunoSEQ multiplex PCR. The table shows roughly 45,000 clones, with approximately 70% occurring only once. Brentuximab vedotin exposure varied among the patients, all of whom had relapsed after autologous stem cell transplantation. The source was peripheral blood mononuclear cells (PBMCs), collected before the second cycle of nivolumab. The receptors come from a human donor with classical Hodgkin lymphoma.

The CDR3 DNA is TGTGCCAGCAGCCAAGATTGGGCAGACAAGGGAAACACCATATATTTT. It is translated as CASSQDWADKGNTIYF. The chain carries TRBV14 and TRBJ1-3; D unclear. Germline values: CDR1 SGHDN, CDR2 FVKESK. Trimming removed 0 bases at V and 4 bases at J, with 13 bases between. The CDR3 totals 16 residues.

The chain combines TRBV9 with TRBJ1-2; D unclear. From germline, CDR1 is SGDLS and CDR2 YYNGEE. The ends were cut back, 0 bases at V and 4 bases at J, with 16 bases in the middle. The CDR3 contains 16 residues. CDR3 protein: CASSVDRKHPLYGYTF. The CDR3 DNA is TGTGCCAGCAGCGTAGACCGTAAACATCCACTCTATGGCTACACCTTC.

The chain is built from TRBV28 and TRBJ1-6; a weak D match, TRBD1 (5 bases). The CDR3 contains 15 residues. CDR1 MDHEN and CDR2 SYDVKM come from the germline V gene. The V end was cut by 2 bases, the J end by 7 bases, with 12 bases between. Here the CDR3 DNA reads TGTGCCAGCAGTTTAGAGGTGGGGGGAAATTCACCCCTCCACTTT. Amino acids: CASSLEVGGNSPLHF.

The rearrangement links TRBV6-5 to TRBJ2-7, with D possibly matching TRBD2 (5 bases). The V and J ends lost 5 bases and 0 bases respectively, with 14 bases between them. The CDR3 is 15 amino acids. Per the germline V gene, CDR1 is MNHEY and CDR2 is SVGAGI. CDR3 residues: CASSIVLALSYEQYF. For the CDR3, the DNA is TGTGCCAGCAGTATCGTTCTAGCCCTCTCCTACGAGCAGTACTTC.

V is TRBV5-1 and J is TRBJ2-7; tentatively, D is TRBD2 (6 bases). The germline V and J ends were trimmed by 0 bases and 2 bases, with 9 bases remaining between them. Germline V gene lookup returns CDR1 SGHRS and CDR2 YFSETQ. This CDR3 is 14 amino acids long. This CDR3 reads CASSLGGVAYEQYF. CDR3 bases: TGCGCCAGCAGCTTGGGCGGGGTAGCCTACGAGCAGTACTTC.

This chain connects TRBV27 to TRBJ2-1; 8 bases map to TRBD1. J was trimmed by 10 bases and V by 6 bases; bases with no gene match: 11. Germline CDR1 MNHEY, CDR2 SMNVEV (reference sequence). The CDR3 contains 14 residues. The CDR3 here is CASRPGQGAGEQFF. CDR3 DNA sequence: TGTGCCAGCAGACCGGGGCAGGGGGCAGGGGAGCAGTTCTTC.

The chain is built from TRBV30 and TRBJ1-2; TRBD1 matches 10 bases. CDR1 is GTSNPN and CDR2 is SVGIG in the germline V gene (reference sequence). The CDR3 covers 13 residues. Losses at the gene ends were 4 bases for V and 7 bases for J; bases not matched to a gene: 6. This CDR3 reads CAWNPGQGFGYTF. The CDR3 bases are TGTGCCTGGAATCCGGGACAGGGGTTTGGCTACACCTTC.

The chain carries TRBV15 and TRBJ2-1; D ambiguous. The germline gives CDR1 LNHNV, CDR2 YYDKDF (reference sequence). Between the trimmed V and J ends, which lost 0 bases and 6 bases, there was a span of 6 bases. This CDR3 has 13 residues. CDR3 nucleotides: TGTGCCACCAGCAGAGATCGGGTCAATGAGCAGTTCTTC. It encodes CATSRDRVNEQFF. Using reference TRBV15 and TRBJ2-1 for the parts outside the CDR3, the full variable domain is DAMVIQNPRYQVTQFGKPVTLSCSQTLNHNVMYWYQQKSSQAPKLLFHYYDKDFNNEADTPDNFQSRRPNTSFCFLDIRSPGLGDTAMYLCATSRDRVNEQFFGPGTRLTVL.

The chain uses TRBV7-9 and TRBJ2-2; D is unclear. The V end lost 0 bases, the J end lost 4 bases, and 3 bases lay between the germline ends. The CDR3 loop spans 13 amino acids. Looked up from germline, CDR1 is SEHNR and CDR2 is FQNEAQ (reference sequence). In DNA form, the CDR3 reads TGTGCCAGCAGCTTAGCGGTCACCGGGGAGCTGTTTTTT. Protein: CASSLAVTGELFF.

The chain has TRBV5-1 and TRBJ2-2; 8 bases line up with TRBD2. Germline V gene lookup returns CDR1 SGHRS and CDR2 YFSETQ. The ends lost 1 base at V and 5 bases at J; junction bases unmatched: 1. This CDR3 region has 14 residues. The CDR3 region has the DNA TGCGCCAGCAGCTTGACGGGAGGGACCGGGGAGCTGTTTTTT. Translated, it gives CASSLTGGTGELFF.

The chain links TRBV27 to TRBJ2-1; TRBD1 or TRBD2 may be the D gene (5 bases each). V lost 2 bases, J lost 10 bases, and 24 bases lay in between. This CDR3 has 17 amino acids. Looked up from germline, CDR1 is MNHEY and CDR2 is SMNVEV (reference sequence). CDR3 nucleotide sequence: TGTGCCAGCAGTTTAGTTTTCCGGGACCCCGTAGGCGGGGAGCAGTTCTTC. As protein: CASSLVFRDPVGGEQFF.

The chain carries TRBV5-1 and TRBJ1-1; 7 nucleotides line up with TRBD1. V was clipped by 0 bases and J by 4 bases; unmatched bases: 6. CDR1 is SGHRS, CDR2 YFSETQ, per germline. This CDR3 is built from 15 residues. CDR3 residues: CASSLDRGRSTEAFF. The CDR3, as DNA: TGCGCCAGCAGCTTGGACAGGGGCAGGAGCACTGAAGCTTTCTTT.

This clone showed up just a few times. This chain uses TRBV6-5 with TRBJ2-7; D is unclear. Between the trimmed V and J ends, which lost 6 bases and 1 base, there was a span of 16 bases. CDR3 length: 15 residues. The germline V gene has CDR1 MNHEY and CDR2 SVGAGI. CDR3 nucleotide sequence: TGTGCCAGCAGCCCATCGGCGGAAATTTCCTACGAGCAGTACTTC. This codes for CASSPSAEISYEQYF.

CDR3 nucleotides: TGTGCCAGCAGTTACGGGACAGCCGAGCAGTACTTC. Translation gives CASSYGTAEQYF. The J gene is TRBJ2-7, the V gene TRBV6-5, with 7 positions matching TRBD1. The CDR3 runs to 12 residues. Trimming cost V 2 bases and J 6 bases; bases outside gene matches: 1. The V gene's germline CDR1 is MNHEY and CDR2 SVGAGI.

The V call is TRBV6-5, the J call TRBJ1-2, with D possibly matching TRBD1 (6 bases). CDR1 and CDR2 (germline): MNHEY, SVGAGI. The CDR3 covers 14 residues. Trimming stripped 5 bases from V and 4 bases from J, with 14 bases between. CDR3 protein: CASSEVGGGYGYTF. CDR3 nucleotide sequence: TGTGCCAGCAGTGAGGTGGGGGGCGGCTATGGCTACACCTTC.

J is TRBJ1-1 and V is TRBV6-1; D remains ambiguous. The CDR3 length is 11 residues. Per germline, CDR1 MNHNS and CDR2 SASEGT. V was trimmed by 11 bases and J by 3 bases, leaving 10 bases between them. The CDR3 reads CALAEDTEAFF. DNA for the CDR3: TGTGCCTTGGCGGAAGACACTGAAGCTTTCTTT.

The CDR3 nucleotides read TGTGCCAGCAGTTCCGGAGGCAGCCGCACAGATACGCAGTATTTT. It codes for CASSSGGSRTDTQYF. The rearrangement links TRBV28 to TRBJ2-3; D may be TRBD2 (5 bases). This CDR3 is 15 amino acids long. V was cut by 4 bases and J by 1 base, with 12 bases left in between. The germline CDR1 and CDR2 sequences are MDHEN and SYDVKM. Complete variable domain (other parts from reference TRBV28 and TRBJ2-3): DVKVTQSSRYLVKRTGEKVFLECVQDMDHENMFWYRQDPGLGLRLIYFSYDVKMKEKGDIPEGYSVSREKKERFSLILESASTNQTSMYLCASSSGGSRTDTQYFGPGTRLTVL.

This chain joins TRBV4-1 and TRBJ2-5, with a possible D match to TRBD2 (6 bases). The CDR3 spans 13 residues. Germline CDR1 is MGHRA and CDR2 is YSYEKL. Trimming took off 6 bases at V and 2 bases at J, with 10 bases between the two ends. The CDR3 sequence: CASRERAQETQYF. The CDR3 DNA reads TGCGCCAGCAGAGAGCGGGCGCAAGAGACCCAGTACTTC.

This chain uses TRBV30 with TRBJ1-1, with D uncertain. This CDR3 spans 13 amino acids. Germline assignment: CDR1 GTSNPN and CDR2 SVGIG (reference sequence). V shed 0 bases and J shed 7 bases, with 12 bases lying between them. The CDR3 reads CAWSVQLEGEAFF. The CDR3, as DNA: TGTGCCTGGAGTGTACAATTGGAGGGTGAAGCTTTCTTT.

There are a few counts of this clone. The chain employs TRBV7-9 and TRBJ2-7; TRBD2 might be the D (6 bases). The CDR3 loop spans 13 amino acids. With 6 bases removed from V and 2 bases from J, the gap between germline ends came to 11 bases. CDR1 and CDR2 (germline): SEHNR, FQNEAQ (reference sequence). CDR3 loop: CASRAGLTYEQYF. The CDR3 coding sequence is TGTGCCAGCAGGGCGGGACTCACCTACGAGCAGTACTTC.

This chain links TRBV10-3 with TRBJ2-3; 7 bases are a match to TRBD2. The CDR3 spans 15 residues. In germline, CDR1 is ENHRY, CDR2 SYGVKD. The junction had 7 bases not matched to a gene; V was cut back by 4 bases and J by 3 bases. The CDR3 protein is CAISAGLGSTDTQYF. CDR3 DNA sequence: TGTGCCATCAGTGCAGGACTAGGGAGTACAGATACGCAGTATTTT.

This chain connects TRBV5-5 to TRBJ2-7; 8 bases agree with TRBD1. Germline V gene sequence: CDR1 SGHKS, CDR2 YYEKEE (reference sequence). This CDR3 region has 16 residues. Germline trimming cut 3 bases from V and 10 bases from J; bases unmatched to any gene: 18. CDR3 sequence (DNA): TGTGCCAGCAGCTACAGCCCGGGACAGGCAACCTCTGTCCAGTACTTC. Translation gives CASSYSPGQATSVQYF.

The chain recombines TRBV10-3 with TRBJ2-1; D remains ambiguous. The V and J ends lost 4 bases and 8 bases respectively, with 15 bases between them. Germline CDR1 and CDR2: ENHRY and SYGVKD. This CDR3 comprises 14 residues. The CDR3 sequence: CAISGLNDGYEQFF. The CDR3 DNA is TGTGCCATCAGTGGTCTAAATGATGGATATGAGCAGTTCTTC.

This clone was found once. V is TRBV7-8 and J is TRBJ1-5; 7 bases align to TRBD1. This CDR3 is built from 14 residues. V shed 4 bases, J shed 6 bases, and the junction held 6 bases outside the gene matches. The germline V gene encodes CDR1 SGHVS and CDR2 FQNEAQ. This CDR3 reads CASSSPGQLQPQHF. CDR3 DNA sequence: TGTGCCAGCAGCTCTCCGGGACAGCTTCAGCCCCAGCATTTT.

This clone was counted once. A much more abundant neighbour one base away suggests this may be a read error. The chain is built from TRBV6-5 and TRBJ1-3; TRBD1 might be the D (5 bases). CDR3 length equals 15 residues. The germline V gene has CDR1 MNHEY and CDR2 SVGAGI. Trimming took off 0 bases at V and 5 bases at J, with 11 bases between the two ends. The CDR3 loop is CASSYSSRARNTIYF. The CDR3 DNA is TGTGCCAGCAGTTACTCGAGCAGGGCACGAAACACCATATATTTT.

The V and J genes are TRBV11-2 and TRBJ2-5; 7 bases fit TRBD1. The CDR3 is 16 amino acids. J was trimmed by 4 bases and V by 5 bases; bases with no gene match: 13. Germline V gene data show CDR1 as SGHAT and CDR2 as FQNNGV. CDR3 in amino acids: CASSPPLGQIGETQYF. In DNA form, the CDR3 reads TGTGCCAGCAGCCCACCTTTGGGACAGATTGGAGAGACCCAGTACTTC.

V gene TRBV5-4 combines with J gene TRBJ2-2, with D perhaps matching TRBD1 (5 bases). Germline V lookup: CDR1 SGHNT, CDR2 YYREEE (reference sequence). The CDR3 contains 16 residues. Trimming stripped 4 bases from V and 5 bases from J, with 18 bases between. CDR3 nucleotide sequence: TGTGCCAGCAGCGCGACAGCGTCCCGAGTTACCGGGGAGCTGTTTTTT. This codes for CASSATASRVTGELFF.

The chain employs TRBV9 and TRBJ2-1; D gene unclear. The CDR3 totals 14 residues. The ends were cut back, 4 bases at V and 7 bases at J, with 15 bases in the middle. The germline CDR1 and CDR2 sequences are SGDLS and YYNGEE. CDR3 loop: CASSQSSNGNEQFF. The CDR3 nucleotides read TGTGCCAGCAGCCAGAGTTCTAACGGAAATGAGCAGTTCTTC.

The chain employs TRBV18 and TRBJ2-7; 9 bases line up with TRBD2. CDR3 size: 17 residues. The V gene's germline CDR1 is KGHSH and CDR2 LQKENI. The V gene end was trimmed by 0 bases and the J gene end by 8 bases; junction bases not matched to a gene: 14. CDR3 in DNA: TGTGCCAGCTCACCACCGGGGGGGGGACTAGCAGGTCTACAGCAGTACTTC. Translation gives CASSPPGGGLAGLQQYF.

The chain carries TRBV19 and TRBJ2-5; 8 bases are a match to TRBD2. Losses at the gene ends were 0 bases for V and 1 base for J; bases not matched to a gene: 13. CDR1 and CDR2 (germline): LNHDA, SQIVND (reference sequence). This CDR3 has 19 residues. As DNA, the CDR3 is TGTGCCAGTAGTATAGAGTTGGCTAGCGGGTTAGGGCTCCAAGAGACCCAGTACTTC. Protein sequence: CASSIELASGLGLQETQYF. Variable domain in full (rest from reference TRBV19 and TRBJ2-5): DGGITQSPKYLFRKEGQNVTLSCEQNLNHDAMYWYRQDPGQGLRLIYYSQIVNDFQKGDIAEGYSVSREKKESFPLTVTSAQKNPTAFYLCASSIELASGLGLQETQYFGPGTRLLVL.

This chain connects TRBV7-3 to TRBJ1-1; no clear D. V was trimmed by 1 base and J by 5 bases, leaving 11 bases between them. From germline, CDR1 is SGHTA and CDR2 FQGTGA. The CDR3 has 14 amino acids. CDR3 sequence (DNA): TGTGCCAGCAGCTTAATGGGGAGGAGGACTGAAGCTTTCTTT. It is translated as CASSLMGRRTEAFF.

This clone was found a few times. V is TRBV4-2 and J is TRBJ2-1; 12 bases fit TRBD2. The germline gives CDR1 LGHNA, CDR2 YNFKEQ. J lost 0 bases, V lost 3 bases, and 3 bases had no gene match. This CDR3 contains 17 residues. In nucleotides, the CDR3 is TGTGCCAGCAGCCACCTGACTAGCGGGAGCTCCTACAATGAGCAGTTCTTC. Protein sequence: CASSHLTSGSSYNEQFF.